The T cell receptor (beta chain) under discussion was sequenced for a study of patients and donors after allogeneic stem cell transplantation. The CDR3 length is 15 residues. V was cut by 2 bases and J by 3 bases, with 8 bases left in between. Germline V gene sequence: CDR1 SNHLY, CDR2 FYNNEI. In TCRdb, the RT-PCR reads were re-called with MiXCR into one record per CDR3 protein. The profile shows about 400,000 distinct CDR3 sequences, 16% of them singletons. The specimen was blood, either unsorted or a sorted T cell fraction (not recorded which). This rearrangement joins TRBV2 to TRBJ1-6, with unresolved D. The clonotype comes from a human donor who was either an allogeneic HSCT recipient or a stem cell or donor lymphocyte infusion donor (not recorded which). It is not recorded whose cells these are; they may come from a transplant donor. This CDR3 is CASSETTNYNSPLHF. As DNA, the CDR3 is TGTGCCAGCAGTGAAACGACAAACTATAATTCACCCCTCCACTTT. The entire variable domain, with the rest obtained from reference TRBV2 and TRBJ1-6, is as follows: EPEVTQTPSHQVTQMGQEVILRCVPISNHLYFYWYRQILGQKVEFLVSFYNNEISEKSEIFDDQFSVERPDGSNFTLKIRSTKLEDSAMYFCASSETTNYNSPLHFGNGTRLTVT.